The 26 T cell receptor beta chains listed next were all sequenced from one sample in a study of beta chain features in type 1 diabetes. Sequenced material consisted of expressed TCRB transcripts (all of the isolated RNA was reverse transcribed). TCRdb keeps only in-frame clones here, not all; method: immunoSEQ multiplex PCR. The repertoire has fewer than 900,000 clones, around a sixth of them found once; the top ten carry about 0.025%. Sequenced sample: naive CD4+ T cells from blood. Receptors were obtained from a woman between 18 and 29 years old in good health.

There are a few counts of this clone. This CDR3 reads CASSFHKNYEQYF. The CDR3, as DNA: TGTGCCAGCAGCTTTCATAAGAACTACGAGCAGTACTTC. This chain links TRBV5-6 with TRBJ2-7; D is unresolved. The germline gives CDR1 SGHDT, CDR2 YYEEEE. Trimming left V 2 bases short and J 3 bases short, with 9 bases between. The CDR3 is 13 residues long.

V is TRBV4-3 and J is TRBJ1-2; D call uncertain. The CDR3 is 14 amino acids. Trimming took off 1 base at V and 4 bases at J, with 10 bases between the two ends. Germline V gene sequence: CDR1 LGHNA, CDR2 YSLEER. CDR3 in DNA: TGCGCCAGCAGCCAAGTCGGCGCTCTCTATGGCTACACCTTC. It codes for CASSQVGALYGYTF.

This clone turned up a few times. The DNA of the CDR3 is TGTGCCAGCAGTTTAACCGGGACAGGGGGTACAGATACGCAGTATTTT. It specifies CASSLTGTGGTDTQYF. This chain joins TRBV28 and TRBJ2-3; TRBD1 agrees at 11 bases. With V trimmed by 2 bases and J by 3 bases, 4 bases remained unmatched. The CDR3 length is 16 residues. CDR1 and CDR2 (germline): MDHEN, SYDVKM.

This clone turned up a few times. J is TRBJ2-1 and V is TRBV19, with 13 bases lining up with TRBD2. The CDR3 covers 18 residues. Germline CDR1 is LNHDA and CDR2 is SQIVND (reference sequence). V trimming: 4 bases; J trimming: 3 bases; junction bases outside the gene matches: 9. The CDR3 sequence: CASSTYGLAGVRYNEQFF. CDR3 DNA: TGTGCCAGTAGTACATACGGACTAGCGGGAGTTCGCTACAATGAGCAGTTCTTC.

This clone came up a few times. V is TRBV19 and J is TRBJ1-4; D is possibly TRBD1 (6 bases). Germline V gives CDR1 LNHDA, CDR2 SQIVND (reference sequence). The CDR3 length is 14 residues. Trimming removed 5 bases from V and 7 bases from J, with 14 bases in between. CDR3 nucleotide sequence: TGTGCCAGTAGTGGGGGACACGGGTTTGAAAAACTGTTTTTT. This encodes CASSGGHGFEKLFF.

The chain joins TRBV7-9 to TRBJ1-2, with TRBD1 as a possible D gene (5 bases). Germline CDR1 is SEHNR and CDR2 is FQNEAQ (reference sequence). Trimming removed 0 bases from V and 2 bases from J, with 10 bases in between. The CDR3 contains 15 residues. The CDR3: CASSLAGGSNYGYTF. For the CDR3, the DNA is TGTGCCAGCAGCTTAGCGGGGGGTTCGAACTATGGCTACACCTTC.

This clone was seen a few times. V and J are TRBV7-8 and TRBJ1-4, with 8 bases matching TRBD1. J lost 6 bases, V lost 4 bases, and 13 bases had no gene match. There are 17 residues in the CDR3. The germline gives CDR1 SGHVS, CDR2 FQNEAQ. The CDR3 protein is CASSYGQGVIPDEKLFF. The CDR3 bases are TGTGCCAGCAGCTACGGACAGGGCGTCATACCCGATGAAAAACTGTTTTTT.

The table lists this clone with a few counts. The gene calls are TRBV2 and TRBJ1-5, with a weak D call TRBD1 (5 bases). The V gene's germline CDR1 is SNHLY and CDR2 FYNNEI. This CDR3 comprises 16 residues. The V gene lost 1 base and the J gene lost 3 bases, with 13 bases spanning the gap. The CDR3 loop is CASSEGGAGVNQPQHF. In DNA form, the CDR3 reads TGTGCCAGCAGTGAAGGTGGGGCCGGAGTCAATCAGCCCCAGCATTTT.

The chain carries TRBV9 and TRBJ2-3, with D tentatively TRBD2 (5 bases). This CDR3 is built from 14 residues. CDR1 and CDR2 from the germline V gene are SGDLS and YYNGEE. V was shortened by 4 bases and J by 3 bases, with 12 bases between the two germline ends. CDR3 amino acids: CASSTRGLTDTQYF. Written as DNA, the CDR3 is TGTGCCAGCAGCACTCGAGGACTTACAGATACGCAGTATTTT. The entire variable domain, with the rest obtained from reference TRBV9 and TRBJ2-3, is as follows: DSGVTQTPKHLITATGQRVTLRCSPRSGDLSVYWYQQSLDQGLQFLIQYYNGEERAKGNILERFSAQQFPDLHSELNLSSLELGDSALYFCASSTRGLTDTQYFGPGTRLTVL.

Details on this clone: A junction end diverges from the germline sequence, so it may reflect a read error. This sequence joins TRBV7-6 and TRBJ2-1; 10 nucleotides agree with TRBD2. The germline gives CDR1 SGHVS, CDR2 FNYEAQ. This CDR3 comprises 14 residues. This CDR3 is CASSLTSGKSGPIF. The CDR3 nucleotides read TGTGCCAGCAGCTTAACTAGCGGGAAGAGTGGCCCGATCTTC.

This clone was observed a few times. The J gene is TRBJ2-7, the V gene TRBV6-1; a possible D gene is TRBD2 (7 bases). CDR3 size: 15 residues. V was trimmed by 5 bases and J by 5 bases, leaving 19 bases between them. Germline V gives CDR1 MNHNS, CDR2 SASEGT. The CDR3 bases are TGTGCCAGCAGTTCCCCCGAGTGGGGGGGCAACGAGCAGTACTTC. It yields the protein CASSSPEWGGNEQYF.

Worth noting for this clone: Other DNA sequences from this sample encode an identical CDR3 as well. V is TRBV7-2 and J is TRBJ1-1, with D maybe TRBD1 (5 bases). CDR3 length: 15 residues. V was cut by 1 base and J by 0 bases, with 9 bases left in between. The germline CDR1 and CDR2 sequences are SGHTA and FQGNSA. CDR3 region: CASSLVGGVNTEAFF. The CDR3 region has the DNA TGTGCCAGCAGCTTAGTCGGGGGGGTGAACACTGAAGCTTTCTTT. The full variable domain, completed using reference TRBV7-2 and TRBJ1-1, is GAGVSQSPSNKVTEKGKDVELRCDPISGHTALYWYRQSLGQGLEFLIYFQGNSAPDKSGLPSDRFSAERTGGSVSTLTIQRTQQEDSAVYLCASSLVGGVNTEAFFGQGTRLTVV.

This clone was counted only a few times. The chain joins TRBV6-1 to TRBJ2-5, with D unresolved. Germline lookup yields CDR1 MNHNS and CDR2 SASEGT. Trimming removed 6 bases from V and 4 bases from J, with 18 bases in between. The CDR3 extends over 15 amino acids. This chain's CDR3 is CASRDLTSGPETQYF. The CDR3 region has the DNA TGTGCCAGCAGAGACCTAACTTCAGGTCCAGAGACCCAGTACTTC.

This clone was observed a few times. The chain is built from TRBV21-1 and TRBJ2-7; TRBD2, the table's D call, was not compared with the DNA. TRBV21-1 is a pseudogene. CDR3 length equals 15 residues. This CDR3 is CARPDLGGRCYEQYF. The CDR3 region has the DNA TGTGCCAGACCGGATTTGGGGGGAAGGTGCTACGAGCAGTACTTC.

The V gene is TRBV4-3, the J gene TRBJ2-7; TRBD1 or TRBD2 may be the D gene (5 bases each). Trimming shortened V by 4 bases and J by 2 bases, and 12 bases separated the two germline ends. This CDR3 has 14 residues. CDR1 LGHNA and CDR2 YSLEER come from the germline V gene. The CDR3 DNA is TGCGCCAGCAGCCTCGCCAAGGGACCCTACGAGCAGTACTTC. Encoded protein: CASSLAKGPYEQYF.

This chain joins TRBV4-2 and TRBJ2-1, with 7 positions matching TRBD2. J was trimmed by 9 bases and V by 0 bases; bases with no gene match: 8. CDR3 length: 15 amino acids. Per germline, CDR1 LGHNA and CDR2 YNFKEQ. The CDR3 reads CASSQEGTGGFEQFF. The DNA of the CDR3 is TGTGCCAGCAGCCAAGAAGGGACGGGAGGTTTTGAGCAGTTCTTC.

There are a few counts of this clone. V and J are TRBV6-1 and TRBJ2-4; no clear D. The CDR3 runs 11 residues. V lost 10 bases, J lost 9 bases, and 13 bases lay in between. Germline-derived CDR1 and CDR2 are MNHNS and SASEGT. The DNA for the CDR3 is TGTGCCACCTCTACCCTTCTCATTCAGTACTTC. Its protein product is CATSTLLIQYF.

The J gene is TRBJ1-1, the V gene TRBV7-9, with TRBD1 as a possible D gene (5 bases). The CDR3 runs to 15 residues. V lost 2 bases and J lost 4, with 14 bases in between. Germline V CDR1 and CDR2: SEHNR, FQNEAQ (reference sequence). CDR3 amino acids: CASSLPQGEGTEAFF. The CDR3 DNA sequence: TGTGCCAGCAGCTTACCGCAGGGCGAGGGCACTGAAGCTTTCTTT.

The V call is TRBV7-2, the J call TRBJ2-1, with TRBD2 identical over 9 bases. CDR3 length: 16 residues. The ends lost 1 base at V and 7 bases at J; junction bases unmatched: 8. Germline lookup yields CDR1 SGHTA and CDR2 FQGNSA. The DNA of the CDR3 is TGTGCCAGCAGCTTAGGACGACTAGCGGCTGGGAATGAGCAGTTCTTC. It encodes CASSLGRLAAGNEQFF.

This clone has more than one count but fewer than ten. The J gene is TRBJ2-2, the V gene TRBV6-5, with 7 bases matching TRBD2. CDR1 and CDR2 from the germline V gene are MNHEY and SVGAGI. J gave up 7 bases and V 2 bases, and 1 base lay outside the gene matches. This CDR3 comprises 13 residues. This CDR3 is CASSYVAGGELFF. The CDR3 nucleotides read TGTGCCAGCAGTTACGTAGCGGGCGGGGAGCTGTTTTTT.

The chain is built from TRBV5-4 and TRBJ2-5; D uncertain. This CDR3 contains 15 residues. Trimming took 0 bases from V and 0 from J, leaving 9 bases between them. Looked up from germline, CDR1 is SGHNT and CDR2 is YYREEE (reference sequence). The CDR3 loop is CASSLGGTYQETQYF. For the CDR3, the DNA is TGTGCCAGCAGCTTGGGAGGAACGTACCAAGAGACCCAGTACTTC.

This chain connects TRBV28 to TRBJ1-4; D call uncertain. This CDR3 has 13 amino acids. V shed 8 bases and J shed 10 bases, with 17 bases lying between them. Germline V gene data show CDR1 as MDHEN and CDR2 as SYDVKM. The CDR3 spells CASSSGRDGKLFF. CDR3 in DNA: TGTGCCAGCTCTTCGGGTAGGGATGGAAAACTGTTTTTT. The full variable domain, in which reference TRBV28 and TRBJ1-4 provide the parts outside the CDR3, is DVKVTQSSRYLVKRTGEKVFLECVQDMDHENMFWYRQDPGLGLRLIYFSYDVKMKEKGDIPEGYSVSREKKERFSLILESASTNQTSMYLCASSSGRDGKLFFGSGTQLSVL.

The CDR3: CASSLIGGEQFF. The CDR3 region has the DNA TGTGCCAGCAGTTTGATCGGCGGTGAGCAGTTCTTC. The chain has TRBV28 and TRBJ2-1; D unclear. The CDR3 sequence is 12 residues long. Germline V lookup: CDR1 MDHEN, CDR2 SYDVKM. Trimming removed 3 bases from V and 9 bases from J, with 9 bases in between.

The J gene is TRBJ2-2, the V gene TRBV28, with unresolved D. CDR1 is MDHEN, CDR2 SYDVKM, per germline. Trimming cost V 5 bases and J 2 bases, with 12 bases left between them. The CDR3 spans 15 residues. The CDR3: CASSEARLNTGELFF. CDR3 coding DNA: TGTGCCAGCAGTGAGGCGAGGTTAAACACCGGGGAGCTGTTTTTT.

A few counts support this clone. This chain connects TRBV6-6 to TRBJ2-4; D is undetermined. The CDR3 length is 16 residues. Between the trimmed V and J ends, which lost 1 base and 0 bases, there was a span of 10 bases. Germline CDR1 is MNHNY and CDR2 is SVGAGI (reference sequence). As DNA, the CDR3 is TGTGCCAGCAGTTACTTCCCAGAACTAGCCAAAAACATTCAGTACTTC. Its translation is CASSYFPELAKNIQYF.

V gene TRBV4-2 combines with J gene TRBJ2-7; 7 bases line up with TRBD2. CDR3 size: 16 residues. Germline-derived CDR1 and CDR2 are LGHNA and YNFKEQ. V shed 1 base and J 6 bases; nucleotides not matched to a gene: 12. The CDR3 region has the DNA TGTGCCAGCAGCCAAGGGGGGATAGCGGGCCCTCGCGAGCAGTACTTC. It specifies CASSQGGIAGPREQYF.